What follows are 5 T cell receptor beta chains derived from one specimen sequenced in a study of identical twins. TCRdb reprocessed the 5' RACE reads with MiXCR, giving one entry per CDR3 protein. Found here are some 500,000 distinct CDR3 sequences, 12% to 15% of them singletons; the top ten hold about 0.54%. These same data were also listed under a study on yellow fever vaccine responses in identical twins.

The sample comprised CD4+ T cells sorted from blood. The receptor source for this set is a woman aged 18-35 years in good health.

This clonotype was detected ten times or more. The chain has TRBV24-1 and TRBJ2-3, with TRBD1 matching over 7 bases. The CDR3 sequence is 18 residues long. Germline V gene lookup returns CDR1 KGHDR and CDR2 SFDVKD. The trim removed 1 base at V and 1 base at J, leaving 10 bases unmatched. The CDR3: CATSDLGRQGARTDTQYF. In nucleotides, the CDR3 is TGTGCCACCAGTGATTTAGGCCGACAGGGCGCCCGCACAGATACGCAGTATTTT.

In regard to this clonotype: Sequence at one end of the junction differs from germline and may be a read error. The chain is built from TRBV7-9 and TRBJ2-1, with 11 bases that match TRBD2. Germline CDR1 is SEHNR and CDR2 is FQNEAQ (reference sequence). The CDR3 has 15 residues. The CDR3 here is CASSVAGGPGYEQFF. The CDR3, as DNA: TGTGCCAGCAGCGTAGCGGGAGGGCCTGGCTATGAGCAGTTCTTC.

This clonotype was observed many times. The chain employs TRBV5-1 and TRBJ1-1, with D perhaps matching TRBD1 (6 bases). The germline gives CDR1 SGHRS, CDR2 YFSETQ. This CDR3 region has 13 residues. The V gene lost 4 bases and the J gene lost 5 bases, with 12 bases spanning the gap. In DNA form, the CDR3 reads TGCGCCAGCAGCCCGGGACATCTAACTGAAGCTTTCTTT. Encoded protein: CASSPGHLTEAFF.

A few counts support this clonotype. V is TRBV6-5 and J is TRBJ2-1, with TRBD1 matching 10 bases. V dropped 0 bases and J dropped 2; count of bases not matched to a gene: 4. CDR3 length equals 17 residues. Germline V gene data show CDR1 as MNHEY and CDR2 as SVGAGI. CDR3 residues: CASSYSRQGATYNEQFF. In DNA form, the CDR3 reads TGTGCCAGCAGTTACTCACGACAGGGGGCAACCTACAATGAGCAGTTCTTC.

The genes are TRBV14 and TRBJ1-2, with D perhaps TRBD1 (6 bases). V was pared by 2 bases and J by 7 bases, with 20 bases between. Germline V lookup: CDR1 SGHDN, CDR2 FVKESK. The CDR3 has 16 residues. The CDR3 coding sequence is TGTGCCAGCAGCCAATTACCGGGCGGGGGCGCAGGTGGCTACACCTTC. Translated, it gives CASSQLPGGGAGGYTF.